This TCR beta chain came from a study of cytomegalovirus exposure and HLA in healthy donors. Points from the study as a whole: Reported results showed that the classifier diagnosed cytomegalovirus status with high specificity and sensitivity. Fewer N-insertions (relative to the approximately 670-donor mean) were reportedly seen in an Asian-associated ancestry cluster in a later analysis.

On this clone itself: The antigen is undetermined.

A multiplex PCR was run with 60 Vbeta primers and 13 Jbeta primers. This table comes from immunoSEQ multiplex PCR, and its TCRdb copy is limited to in-frame clones, with some not included. The table lists about 94,000 clones, about 80% of them singletons, with 10% to 13% in the top ten. The germline V gene has CDR1 SGHNT and CDR2 YENEEA. The CDR3 runs to 13 residues. Deletions cut 3 bases from V and 4 bases from J, with 8 bases between. The chain couples TRBV11-3 to TRBJ2-3; D remains ambiguous. This sequence was found in a human donor in good health. Input material: PBMCs. DNA for the CDR3: TGTGCCAGCAGCTTTCAAGAGGCAGATACGCAGTATTTT. It yields the protein CASSFQEADTQYF.